The 5 T cell receptor beta chains below all came from one sample that was sequenced in a study of T cells in Graves' hyperthyroidism and ophthalmopathy. Amplification targeted TCR beta CDR3 regions from RNA transcripts. The TCR CDR3 first-round RT-PCR relied on the HTBI primer set. Each CDR3 protein is one row after TCRdb ran MiXCR on the multiplex PCR reads. The table shows hundreds of thousands of distinct CDR3 sequences, with under 25% occurring only once. The sequenced sample was blood. These receptors all come from a man younger than 40 with Graves' ophthalmopathy.

The genes are TRBV6-1 and TRBJ2-7; weak D call: TRBD1 (6 bases). Germline values: CDR1 MNHNS, CDR2 SASEGT. V was clipped by 8 bases and J by 3 bases, with 11 bases between them. The CDR3 contains 12 residues. CDR3 amino acids: CASAQQGYEQYF. The CDR3 DNA is TGTGCCAGCGCTCAACAGGGCTACGAGCAGTACTTC.

This clonotype occurred many times. V usage is TRBV6-1 and J usage is TRBJ1-5, with D unclear. With 4 bases removed from V and 3 bases from J, the gap between germline ends came to 7 bases. The germline V gene encodes CDR1 MNHNS and CDR2 SASEGT. This CDR3 is built from 13 residues. Here the CDR3 DNA reads TGTGCCAGCAGTGCCCAGGACAATCAGCCCCAGCATTTT. This gives the protein CASSAQDNQPQHF.

The chain employs TRBV20-1 and TRBJ1-2, with D possibly being TRBD1 (6 bases). The V and J ends lost 4 bases and 1 base respectively, with 10 bases between them. The CDR3 runs 13 residues. Looked up from germline, CDR1 is DFQATT and CDR2 is SNEGSKA (reference sequence). The CDR3 DNA is TGCAGTGCTACCCGGACAGTTAACTATGGCTACACCTTC. Its translation: CSATRTVNYGYTF.

This clonotype was picked up a small number of times. The chain couples TRBV20-1 to TRBJ2-7; D remains unclear. Trimming took 2 bases from V and 1 from J, leaving 9 bases between them. This CDR3 comprises 13 residues. Germline V gives CDR1 DFQATT, CDR2 SNEGSKA (reference sequence). The CDR3 here is CSARHSLSYEQYF. The CDR3 DNA follows: TGCAGTGCTAGACACTCCTTATCCTACGAGCAGTACTTC.

V is TRBV5-5 and J is TRBJ2-7; tentatively, D is TRBD1 (6 bases). The CDR3 contains 14 residues. Germline assignment: CDR1 SGHKS and CDR2 YYEKEE (reference sequence). With 2 bases removed from V and 0 bases from J, the gap between germline ends came to 9 bases. The CDR3 region has the DNA TGTGCCAGCAGCTTACCGGGACACTCCTACGAGCAGTACTTC. Protein sequence: CASSLPGHSYEQYF.